The 2 T cell receptor beta chains presented below share a single source sample, sequenced in a study of blood T cells in healthy people across ages. The authors ran a second PCR of roughly 6 to 11 cycles using a sample-barcoded 5' primer and a J-beta primer mix. MiXCR was run by TCRdb on the 5' RACE reads, yielding one entry per CDR3 protein. This table holds about a million distinct CDR3 sequences, roughly 50% found once. The specimen was blood. All receptors derive from a man aged 30-40 years in good health.

There are a few counts of this clonotype. The gene calls are TRBV10-3 and TRBJ2-7, with TRBD2 matching over 9 bases. V lost 8 bases, J lost 5 bases, and 7 bases stayed unmatched. CDR1 and CDR2 (germline): ENHRY, SYGVKD. The CDR3 totals 13 residues. CDR3 nucleotides: TGTGCCATCCAAAAGAGCGGGGGGAACGAGCAGTACTTC. Translation: CAIQKSGGNEQYF.

The V gene is TRBV6-4, the J gene TRBJ2-3; TRBD1 is a possible D gene (5 bases). The CDR3 runs to 14 residues. The germline V gene has CDR1 MRHNA and CDR2 SNTAGT. V lost 3 bases to trimming and J lost 6 bases, with 13 bases between them. The CDR3 loop reads CASSERGAWDTQYF. The CDR3 nucleotides are TGTGCCAGCAGTGAGCGTGGGGCGTGGGATACGCAGTATTTT.